These 29 T cell receptor beta chains originate from one sample sequenced in a study of blood T cell repertoires in COVID-19. Using immunoSEQ multiplex PCR, the repertoire was profiled, and TCRdb retains in-frame clones only, with some absent. The repertoire holds under 200,000 clones, with 70% to 90% as singletons. Sequences were obtained from peripheral blood. The receptor set was obtained from an elderly woman in a cohort sampled during active or convalescent COVID-19.

The chain joins TRBV9 to TRBJ2-2; the D is unclear. This CDR3 comprises 16 residues. V lost 4 bases and J 1 base, leaving 14 bases between the germline ends. From germline, CDR1 is SGDLS and CDR2 YYNGEE. The CDR3 loop reads CASSFTWALNTGELFF. The CDR3 DNA is TGTGCCAGCAGCTTCACTTGGGCCTTGAACACCGGGGAGCTGTTTTTT.

This sequence joins TRBV11-2 and TRBJ2-3; 8 nucleotides line up with TRBD1. J gave up 4 bases and V 3 bases, and 6 bases lay outside the gene matches. CDR1 and CDR2 from the germline V gene are SGHAT and FQNNGV. There are 15 residues in the CDR3. The CDR3 protein is CASSFGTGQADTQYF. The DNA of the CDR3 is TGTGCCAGCAGCTTTGGGACAGGTCAAGCAGATACGCAGTATTTT.

The V gene is TRBV2, the J gene TRBJ1-2; tentatively, D is TRBD1 (5 bases). The germline V gene has CDR1 SNHLY and CDR2 FYNNEI. There are 13 residues in the CDR3. The germline V and J ends were trimmed by 6 bases and 4 bases, with 12 bases remaining between them. The CDR3 DNA is TGTGCCAGCAGCGACAGTACGCTCTATGGCTACACCTTC. Its translation: CASSDSTLYGYTF.

CDR3 loop: CSASRDSAGYTF. As DNA, the CDR3 is TGCAGTGCTAGTCGGGACAGTGCCGGCTACACCTTC. V usage is TRBV20-1 and J usage is TRBJ1-2; 7 bases line up with TRBD1. The germline CDR1 and CDR2 sequences are DFQATT and SNEGSKA (reference sequence). V trimming: 3 bases; J trimming: 8 bases; junction bases outside the gene matches: 6. The CDR3 is made up of 12 amino acids.

The count of this clone is one. V is TRBV15 and J is TRBJ1-2, with 7 bases that match TRBD1. The length of the CDR3 is 15 residues. Per the germline V gene, CDR1 is LNHNV and CDR2 is YYDKDF (reference sequence). V lost 0 bases, J lost 4 bases, and 5 bases stayed unmatched. CDR3: CATSRDHRGVYGYTF. DNA for the CDR3: TGTGCCACCAGCAGAGACCACAGGGGTGTCTATGGCTACACCTTC.

The chain carries TRBV6-5 and TRBJ1-5; the match to TRBD1 covers 7 bases. CDR3 length: 15 residues. With V trimmed by 7 bases and J by 4 bases, 10 bases remained unmatched. Germline CDR1 reads MNHEY; CDR2 reads SVGAGI. CDR3 region: CASNSRQGGNQPQHF. CDR3 bases: TGTGCCAGCAACTCACGACAGGGAGGTAATCAGCCCCAGCATTTT.

The chain combines TRBV18 with TRBJ1-6; D not certain. Trimming took 8 bases from V and 6 from J, leaving 11 bases between them. The CDR3 length is 13 residues. Germline V CDR1 and CDR2: KGHSH, LQKENI. CDR3 amino acids: CASTQSFNSPLHF. Written as DNA, the CDR3 is TGTGCCAGCACACAGAGTTTTAATTCACCCCTCCACTTT.

DNA for the CDR3: TGTGCCACCAGCCCCTCCGCCGGGACAGGGGGTACGAATGAGCAGTTCTTC. The encoded protein is CATSPSAGTGGTNEQFF. The chain has TRBV24-1 and TRBJ2-1, with 11 bases aligning to TRBD1. There are 17 residues in the CDR3. J was trimmed by 7 bases and V by 7 bases; bases with no gene match: 14. Germline V lookup: CDR1 KGHDR, CDR2 SFDVKD.

The count of this clone is one. V usage is TRBV5-1 and J usage is TRBJ1-4, with no clear D. Germline loops: CDR1 SGHRS, CDR2 YFSETQ. V was pared by 4 bases and J by 0 bases, with 13 bases between. This CDR3 is 16 amino acids long. The CDR3 nucleotides are TGCGCCAGCAGCCCCGGATGGGCTGCAACTAATGAAAAACTGTTTTTT. Translated, it gives CASSPGWAATNEKLFF.

The chain recombines TRBV2 with TRBJ1-5, with 8 bases fitting TRBD1. Germline trimming cut 4 bases from V and 6 bases from J; bases unmatched to any gene: 8. This CDR3 comprises 15 residues. The germline V gene has CDR1 SNHLY and CDR2 FYNNEI. Written as DNA, the CDR3 is TGTGCCAGCAGTGGAGGCAGGCAGGGGGCTCAGCCCCAGCATTTT. Protein: CASSGGRQGAQPQHF.

The chain is built from TRBV28 and TRBJ2-5, with 9 bases lining up with TRBD2. J was trimmed by 1 base and V by 7 bases; bases with no gene match: 13. Germline V gene data show CDR1 as MDHEN and CDR2 as SYDVKM. This CDR3 is built from 17 residues. CDR3 in amino acids: CASNQGGLAGTQETQYF. The CDR3 nucleotides are TGTGCCAGCAACCAAGGGGGGCTAGCGGGGACCCAAGAGACCCAGTACTTC.

V gene TRBV7-9 combines with J gene TRBJ1-6; D is undetermined. Germline V gives CDR1 SEHNR, CDR2 FQNEAQ (reference sequence). V lost 5 bases to trimming and J lost 0 bases, with 11 bases between them. This CDR3 is built from 16 residues. Written as DNA, the CDR3 is TGTGCCAGCAGCCCCTCTGGGAGCTCCTATAATTCACCCCTCCACTTT. It encodes CASSPSGSSYNSPLHF.

The chain carries TRBV5-1 and TRBJ2-3, with 7 bases identical to TRBD2. The CDR3 contains 14 residues. Germline V gene sequence: CDR1 SGHRS, CDR2 YFSETQ. After removal of 6 bases from V and 0 bases from J, the junction contained 4 bases not matched to a gene. The CDR3 loop reads CASTSGWSTDTQYF. In nucleotides, the CDR3 is TGCGCCAGCACTAGCGGTTGGAGCACAGATACGCAGTATTTT. Full variable domain (missing parts from reference TRBV5-1 and TRBJ2-3): KAGVTQTPRYLIKTRGQQVTLSCSPISGHRSVSWYQQTPGQGLQFLFEYFSETQRNKGNFPGRFSGRQFSNSRSEMNVSTLELGDSALYLCASTSGWSTDTQYFGPGTRLTVL.

V gene TRBV5-4 combines with J gene TRBJ2-6; 8 nucleotides line up with TRBD2. The CDR3 spans 17 residues. Trimming at V came to 4 bases and at J to 0 bases, leaving 6 bases not matched to a gene. Germline V gene sequence: CDR1 SGHNT, CDR2 YYREEE (reference sequence). In DNA form, the CDR3 reads TGTGCCAGCAGCCTTAGCGGGGATTTCTCTGGGGCCAACGTCCTGACTTTC. This translates into CASSLSGDFSGANVLTF. Together with reference TRBV5-4 and TRBJ2-6, the CDR3 gives the full variable domain: ETGVTQSPTHLIKTRGQQVTLRCSSQSGHNTVSWYQQALGQGPQFIFQYYREEENGRGNFPPRFSGLQFPNYSSELNVNALELDDSALYLCASSLSGDFSGANVLTFGAGSRLTVL.

This chain joins TRBV12-3 or TRBV12-4 and TRBJ1-2; 7 positions agree with TRBD1. The CDR3 is made up of 13 amino acids. V lost 7 bases to trimming and J lost 4 bases; unmatched junction nucleotides: 6. In DNA form, the CDR3 reads TGTGCCAGCACCTGGGGACAGTTCTATGGCTACACCTTC. This encodes CASTWGQFYGYTF.

V gene TRBV6-5 combines with J gene TRBJ1-3, with D tentatively TRBD1 (6 bases). The CDR3 runs 15 residues. V lost 4 bases and J 3 bases, leaving 13 bases between the germline ends. Germline assignment: CDR1 MNHEY and CDR2 SVGAGI. The CDR3 loop is CASSLSQGVGNTIYF. The DNA for the CDR3 is TGTGCCAGCAGTTTGTCACAGGGAGTTGGAAACACCATATATTTT.

The gene calls are TRBV7-2 and TRBJ2-2; the D is unclear. V shed 1 base and J shed 7 bases, with 10 bases lying between them. CDR3 length: 14 residues. Germline assignment: CDR1 SGHTA and CDR2 FQGNSA. CDR3 nucleotide sequence: TGTGCCAGCAGCTTAGGTGGCCATGGCGGGGAGCTGTTTTTT. It is translated as CASSLGGHGGELFF.

This clone turned up a few times. This chain links TRBV6-2 or TRBV6-3 with TRBJ1-2; TRBD1 agrees at 7 bases. The ends lost 5 bases at V and 5 bases at J; junction bases unmatched: 5. The CDR3 runs 13 residues. Germline values: CDR1 MNHEY, CDR2 SVGEGT. The CDR3, as DNA: TGTGCCAGCAGTCCGGGACAGAGATATGGCTACACCTTC. This gives the protein CASSPGQRYGYTF.

The chain is built from TRBV9 and TRBJ1-6, with TRBD1 matching over 7 bases. Unmatched junction bases numbered 8, after V lost 4 bases and J lost 10 bases. Germline values: CDR1 SGDLS, CDR2 YYNGEE. This CDR3 has 14 amino acids. The CDR3 protein is CASSLRQGGSPLHF. The CDR3 nucleotides read TGTGCCAGCAGCCTCAGACAGGGAGGATCACCCCTCCACTTT.

The chain carries TRBV7-2 and TRBJ2-2; no firm D call. The CDR3 spans 15 residues. With 3 bases removed from V and 3 bases from J, the gap between germline ends came to 11 bases. CDR1 is SGHTA, CDR2 FQGNSA, per germline. The CDR3 sequence: CASSLAPGDTGELFF. The CDR3 nucleotides are TGTGCCAGCAGCTTGGCCCCGGGTGACACCGGGGAGCTGTTTTTT.

The V and J genes are TRBV10-3 and TRBJ1-4, with 9 bases aligning to TRBD1. Germline loops: CDR1 ENHRY, CDR2 SYGVKD. Losses at the gene ends were 0 bases for V and 7 bases for J; bases not matched to a gene: 9. The CDR3 covers 17 residues. The CDR3 DNA follows: TGTGCCATCAGTGAGTCCTTCCGGGACAGGGTTTTTGAAAAACTGTTTTTT. It encodes CAISESFRDRVFEKLFF.

The V and J genes are TRBV11-2 and TRBJ1-3; D is unresolved. Germline V lookup: CDR1 SGHAT, CDR2 FQNNGV. This CDR3 comprises 12 residues. The DNA for the CDR3 is TGTGGAGTCGGAGGGACTGGAAACACCATATATTTT. It specifies CGVGGTGNTIYF.

This chain connects TRBV6-2 or TRBV6-3 to TRBJ2-7; 7 nucleotides agree with TRBD2. The germline CDR1 and CDR2 sequences are MNHEY and SVGEGT. The trim removed 4 bases at V and 2 bases at J, leaving 2 bases unmatched. The CDR3 consists of 13 residues. CDR3 DNA: TGTGCCAGCAGTTCCCGGGGGGCCTACGAGCAGTACTTC. Translating it yields CASSSRGAYEQYF.

The chain joins TRBV28 to TRBJ1-5, with a possible D match to TRBD1 (5 bases). Trimming took off 7 bases at V and 0 bases at J, with 13 bases between the two ends. The CDR3 runs to 15 residues. The V gene's germline CDR1 is MDHEN and CDR2 SYDVKM. The CDR3 bases are TGTGCCAGCAAACAGGAGCATTATAGCAATCAGCCCCAGCATTTT. As protein: CASKQEHYSNQPQHF.

The chain employs TRBV6-1 and TRBJ2-3; 8 bases are a match to TRBD1. V lost 4 bases, J lost 0 bases, and 6 bases stayed unmatched. Germline CDR1 reads MNHNS; CDR2 reads SASEGT. This CDR3 comprises 16 residues. CDR3 coding DNA: TGTGCCAGCAGTGTGCGACAGGGGCCTAGCACAGATACGCAGTATTTT. It specifies CASSVRQGPSTDTQYF.

V gene TRBV10-3 combines with J gene TRBJ1-2, with TRBD1 matching over 8 bases. The germline CDR1 and CDR2 sequences are ENHRY and SYGVKD. CDR3 length: 14 amino acids. With 3 bases clipped from V and 4 bases from J, the junction kept 4 bases outside the gene matches. This CDR3 is CAISDGQGLYGYTF. CDR3 in DNA: TGTGCCATCAGTGACGGACAGGGCCTCTATGGCTACACCTTC.

The rearrangement uses TRBV5-8 and TRBJ2-1; tentative D call: TRBD2 (6 bases). CDR1 is SGHTS, CDR2 YDEGEE, per germline. V was cut by 4 bases and J by 3 bases, with 14 bases left in between. The CDR3 loop spans 15 amino acids. The CDR3: CASSPGLRRYNEQFF. The CDR3, as DNA: TGTGCCAGCAGCCCGGGACTTAGACGCTACAATGAGCAGTTCTTC.

The rearrangement uses TRBV18 and TRBJ1-2; weak D call: TRBD1 (5 bases). V gave up 3 bases and J gave up 8 bases, with 13 bases separating them. The germline gives CDR1 KGHSH, CDR2 LQKENI. CDR3 length: 13 amino acids. The CDR3 reads CASSPAGQRGYTF. CDR3 nucleotides: TGTGCCAGCTCACCGGCAGGACAAAGGGGCTACACCTTC.

The chain employs TRBV4-1 and TRBJ1-2, with unresolved D. The germline V gene has CDR1 MGHRA and CDR2 YSYEKL. The CDR3 is made up of 14 amino acids. V was cut by 4 bases and J by 6 bases, with 15 bases left in between. Here the CDR3 DNA reads TGCGCCAGCAGCCTCCAATATGGGCGAGATGGCTACACCTTC. Its protein product is CASSLQYGRDGYTF.